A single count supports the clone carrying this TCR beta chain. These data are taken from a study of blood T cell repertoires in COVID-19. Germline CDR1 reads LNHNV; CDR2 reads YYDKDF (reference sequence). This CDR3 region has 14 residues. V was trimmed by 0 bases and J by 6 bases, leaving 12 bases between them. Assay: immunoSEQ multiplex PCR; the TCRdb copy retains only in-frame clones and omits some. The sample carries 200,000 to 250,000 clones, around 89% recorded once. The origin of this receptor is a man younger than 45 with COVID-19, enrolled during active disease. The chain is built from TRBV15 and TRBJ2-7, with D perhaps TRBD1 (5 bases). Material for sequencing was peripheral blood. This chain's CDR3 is CATSRDRVGSEQYF. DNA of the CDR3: TGTGCCACCAGCAGAGACAGGGTGGGGTCCGAGCAGTACTTC.